The T cell receptor beta chain described here comes from a study of shared clonotypes between healthy human individuals. Researchers partitioned CD4+ cells into CD45RA+ naive and CD45RA-negative memory subsets. The repertoire was sequenced with immunoSEQ multiplex PCR; TCRdb's copy has only in-frame clones and lacks some. Of around 940,000 clones in the sample, around three quarters were seen once. About this clone: Its antigen is still unknown.

Per the germline V gene, CDR1 is SGHTA and CDR2 is FQGNSA. With 6 bases removed from V and 7 bases from J, the gap between germline ends came to 18 bases. This CDR3 spans 15 amino acids. Broader study findings: Against clonotypes common to all four donors, non-shared ones had lower generation probabilities.

Material for sequencing was memory CD4+ T cells sorted from blood. The subset here: CD45RA-negative fraction. The chain is built from TRBV7-2 and TRBJ2-2; D tentatively fits TRBD1 or TRBD2 (5 bases each). The receptor comes from a man aged 18 to 30 in good health. The CDR3 here is CASRNRGGAIGELFF. DNA for the CDR3: TGTGCCAGCAGGAACCGGGGCGGAGCGATCGGGGAGCTGTTTTTT. The variable domain in full, with the rest retrieved from reference TRBV7-2 and TRBJ2-2, is GAGVSQSPSNKVTEKGKDVELRCDPISGHTALYWYRQSLGQGLEFLIYFQGNSAPDKSGLPSDRFSAERTGGSVSTLTIQRTQQEDSAVYLCASRNRGGAIGELFFGEGSRLTVL.